This note documents a single TCR beta chain sequence. What it binds is not known. Treatment indicated: oral pan-JAK inhibitor, 5-10 mg twice daily. The entry originates in a study of CD8+ T cells in alopecia areata. Study-wide background: Administration of oral tofacitinib to treated patients was at 5 to 10 mg twice daily. General observations from the study: Against the mouse data, patients shared TCRs less clearly, possibly for HLA reasons. Scalp clonality and expanded CD8+ clones among the top 100 fell significantly with tofacitinib. Greater clonality was observed in lesional scalp samples, especially alopecia totalis/universalis, versus normal scalp.

It was cDNA, reverse transcribed from extracted RNA, that served as the sequencing template. Generated by immunoSEQ multiplex PCR, the TCRdb table keeps only in-frame clones and is missing some. The table has about 180,000 clones, approximately 55% seen once. There are 14 residues in the CDR3. The ends were cut back, 0 bases at V and 9 bases at J, with 15 bases in the middle. The germline gives CDR1 GTSNPN, CDR2 SVGIG (reference sequence). This receptor was obtained from a human donor with alopecia areata. The sequencing used CD8+ T cells sorted from blood, collected at week 24, from a patient treated with tofacitinib. The chain has TRBV30 and TRBJ1-5; no firm D call. The CDR3 region is CAWSVHESEGPQHF. In nucleotides, the CDR3 is TGTGCCTGGAGTGTACACGAGTCCGAGGGGCCCCAGCATTTT.